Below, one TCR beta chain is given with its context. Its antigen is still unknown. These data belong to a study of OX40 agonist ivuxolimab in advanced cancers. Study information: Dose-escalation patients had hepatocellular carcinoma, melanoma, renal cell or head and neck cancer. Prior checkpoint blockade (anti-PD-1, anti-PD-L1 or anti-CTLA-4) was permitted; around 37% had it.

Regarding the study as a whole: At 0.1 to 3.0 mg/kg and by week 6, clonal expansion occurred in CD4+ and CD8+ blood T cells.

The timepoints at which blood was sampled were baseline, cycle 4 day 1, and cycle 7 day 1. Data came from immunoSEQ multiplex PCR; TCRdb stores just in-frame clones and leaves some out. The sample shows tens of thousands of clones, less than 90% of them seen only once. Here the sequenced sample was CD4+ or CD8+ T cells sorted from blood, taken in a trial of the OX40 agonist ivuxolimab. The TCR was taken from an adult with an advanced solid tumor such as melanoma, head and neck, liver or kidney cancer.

The CDR3 here is CATSRPGQTRGANVLTF. As DNA, the CDR3 is TGTGCCACCAGCAGACCGGGACAGACGCGGGGGGCCAACGTCCTGACTTTC. The chain links TRBV15 to TRBJ2-6, with 7 bases identical to TRBD1. CDR3 length: 17 residues. V dropped 2 bases and J dropped 4; count of bases not matched to a gene: 8. CDR1 and CDR2 from the germline V gene are LNHNV and YYDKDF (reference sequence).